This record covers a single T cell receptor beta chain. Its antigen is unidentified. Trimming removed 5 bases from V and 9 bases from J, with 11 bases in between. CDR1 is MNHNY and CDR2 is SVGAGI in the germline V gene (reference sequence). This CDR3 is built from 13 residues. The data are from a study of T cells after yellow fever vaccination. Whole-study context: SMART-Seq v4 Ultra Low Input prepared the low-cell-number fractions. Study results and caveats: Boosting was followed by the reappearance of most primary-vaccination clones (around 96% CD4, about 90% CD8). On re-exposure, the response was weaker but peaked faster, at day 5 versus 15. Sorted repertoires could include abundant contaminating clonotypes from bulk cells.

TCRdb analysed the 5' RACE reads with MiXCR anew, one entry per CDR3 protein. The sample shows about 340,000 distinct CDR3 sequences, about 9.5% of them seen only once. The source was PBMCs, collected on the day of the first yellow fever vaccination. V and J are TRBV6-6 and TRBJ1-6, with D tentatively TRBD1 (6 bases). This sequence was found in a man aged 18 to 30 who received the YFV17D yellow fever vaccine. The CDR3 DNA reads as TGTGCCAGCAGTCAGGGGTTAGGTTCACCCCTCCACTTT. Translated: CASSQGLGSPLHF.